A single T cell receptor (beta chain) is shown here with its context. As yet, its antigen is unknown. This sample stems from a study of OX40 agonist ivuxolimab in advanced cancers. The wider study: Each dose-escalation patient presented with hepatocellular carcinoma, melanoma, renal cell or head and neck cancer. Study-level points and caveats: Within 6 weeks, CD4+ and CD8+ blood T cells expanded clonally at 0.1 to 3.0 mg/kg. Antigen specificity of clonally expanded peripheral T cells was not established.

In germline, CDR1 is WSHSY, CDR2 SAAADI. V was trimmed by 8 bases and J by 5 bases, leaving 16 bases between them. This CDR3 contains 13 residues. Patients were ruled out by autoimmune disease history or systemic immunosuppression. The method was immunoSEQ multiplex PCR; TCRdb's version includes in-frame clones alone and lacks a portion of them. The sample has 55,000 to 80,000 clones, roughly 89% seen once. The chain couples TRBV10-2 to TRBJ2-7; no definite D call. The material sequenced was CD4+ or CD8+ T cells sorted from blood, taken in a trial of the OX40 agonist ivuxolimab. The TCR was taken from an adult with an advanced solid tumor such as melanoma, head and neck, liver or kidney cancer. CDR3 residues: CASGRDWVDEQYF. The CDR3 DNA follows: TGCGCCAGCGGACGAGATTGGGTAGACGAGCAGTACTTC.